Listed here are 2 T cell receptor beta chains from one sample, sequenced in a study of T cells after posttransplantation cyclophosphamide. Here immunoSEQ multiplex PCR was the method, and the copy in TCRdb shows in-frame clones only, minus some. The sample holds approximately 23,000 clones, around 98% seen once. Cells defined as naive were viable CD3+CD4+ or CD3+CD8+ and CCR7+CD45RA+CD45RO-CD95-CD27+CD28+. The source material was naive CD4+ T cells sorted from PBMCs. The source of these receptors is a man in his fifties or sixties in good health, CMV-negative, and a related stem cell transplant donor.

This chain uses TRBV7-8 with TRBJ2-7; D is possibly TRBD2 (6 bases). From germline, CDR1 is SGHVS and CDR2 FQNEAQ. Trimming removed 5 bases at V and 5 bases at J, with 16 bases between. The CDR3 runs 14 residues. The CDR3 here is CASSPGGSFDEQYF. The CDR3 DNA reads TGTGCCAGCAGCCCCGGGGGTAGCTTTGACGAGCAGTACTTC. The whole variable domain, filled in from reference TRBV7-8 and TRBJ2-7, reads GAGVSQSPRYKVAKRGQDVALRCDPISGHVSLFWYQQALGQGPEFLTYFQNEAQLDKSGLPSDRFFAERPEGSVSTLKIQRTQQEDSAVYLCASSPGGSFDEQYFGPGTRLTVT.

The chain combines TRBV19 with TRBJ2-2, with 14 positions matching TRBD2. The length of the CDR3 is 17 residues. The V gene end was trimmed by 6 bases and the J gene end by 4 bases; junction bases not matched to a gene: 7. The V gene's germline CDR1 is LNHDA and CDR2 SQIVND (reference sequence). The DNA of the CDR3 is TGTGCCAGTAGGTCCCCGGGACTAGCGGGAGTCACCGGGGAGCTGTTTTTT. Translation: CASRSPGLAGVTGELFF.